Presented here are 25 T cell receptor beta chains from one specimen sequenced in a study of Ad26.COV2.S vaccination and SARS-CoV-2 variants. The treatment: around 19 received Ad26.COV2.S at low or high dose, single or two shots; several received placebo; per-sample allocation not given. Specimen acquisition occurred on day 63 following the initial vaccine or placebo injection. Generated by immunoSEQ multiplex PCR, the TCRdb table keeps only in-frame clones and is missing some. The sample shows hundreds of thousands of clones, about 87% of them seen only once. The input for sequencing was peripheral blood, taken in a trial of Ad26.COV2.S vaccine versus placebo. Receptors were obtained from a person aged 18 to 59 who received the Ad26.COV2.S COVID-19 vaccine or a placebo.

This clone was seen only a few times. The CDR3 spells CASRRSLYMNTEAFF. The CDR3 DNA reads TGTGCCAGCAGGCGATCGCTGTACATGAACACTGAAGCTTTCTTT. The chain couples TRBV27 to TRBJ1-1; D gene uncertain. V was pared by 6 bases and J by 0 bases, with 14 bases between. Germline CDR1 MNHEY, CDR2 SMNVEV (reference sequence). The CDR3 extends over 15 amino acids.

V is TRBV7-2 and J is TRBJ2-5, with D perhaps matching TRBD1 (5 bases). The CDR3 consists of 16 residues. Germline lookup yields CDR1 SGHTA and CDR2 FQGNSA. V lost 2 bases and J lost 2, with 15 bases in between. The CDR3 DNA reads as TGTGCCAGCAGCTTAATTTGGCAGGGCGCTCAAGAGACCCAGTACTTC. Its translation: CASSLIWQGAQETQYF. Full variable domain (remainder filled in from reference TRBV7-2 and TRBJ2-5): GAGVSQSPSNKVTEKGKDVELRCDPISGHTALYWYRQSLGQGLEFLIYFQGNSAPDKSGLPSDRFSAERTGGSVSTLTIQRTQQEDSAVYLCASSLIWQGAQETQYFGPGTRLLVL.

The V call is TRBV6-5, the J call TRBJ1-2; 11 bases align to TRBD1. Germline V gives CDR1 MNHEY, CDR2 SVGAGI. The CDR3 loop spans 14 amino acids. J lost 2 bases, V lost 6 bases, and 2 bases had no gene match. The CDR3 DNA follows: TGTGCCAGCAGGGGACAGGGGGGGAACTATGGCTACACCTTC. This sequence encodes CASRGQGGNYGYTF.

The chain joins TRBV9 to TRBJ1-5; D gene ambiguous. Germline values: CDR1 SGDLS, CDR2 YYNGEE. Trimming stripped 5 bases from V and 3 bases from J, with 15 bases between. CDR3 length: 15 amino acids. The CDR3 region is CASSETGGNNQPQHF. The CDR3 DNA reads TGTGCCAGCAGTGAAACCGGCGGTAACAATCAGCCCCAGCATTTT.

The chain combines TRBV12-5 with TRBJ1-2; no definite D call. V shed 3 bases and J shed 4 bases, with 18 bases lying between them. The CDR3 is 16 amino acids. The germline gives CDR1 LGHNT, CDR2 FRNRAP. This chain's CDR3 is CASGFDNNRYFYGYTF. The CDR3 DNA sequence: TGTGCTAGTGGTTTTGATAACAATAGATATTTCTATGGCTACACCTTC.

This chain links TRBV2 with TRBJ2-5, with D possibly called TRBD1 or TRBD2 (5 bases each). Trimming took off 8 bases at V and 4 bases at J, with 17 bases between the two ends. This CDR3 region has 14 residues. Germline CDR1 is SNHLY and CDR2 is FYNNEI. The CDR3 sequence: CASRGWGSGETQYF. The CDR3 nucleotides are TGTGCCAGCCGAGGGTGGGGGAGCGGAGAGACCCAGTACTTC.

In DNA, the CDR3 is TGCGCCAGCAGCCCAGGTGTCGGGGGGGACAGGCGCAATCAGCCCCAGCATTTT. This gives the protein CASSPGVGGDRRNQPQHF. The J gene is TRBJ1-5, the V gene TRBV4-3; 8 bases fit TRBD1. V gave up 4 bases and J gave up 2 bases; unmatched junction bases: 13. The CDR3 covers 18 residues. Germline CDR1 LGHNA, CDR2 YSLEER.

This clone has only one observation. CDR3 region: CASSLFSGTQETQYF. For the CDR3, the DNA is TGTGCCAGCAGCTTATTTTCGGGGACCCAAGAGACCCAGTACTTC. This chain uses TRBV5-6 with TRBJ2-5, with D perhaps matching TRBD1 or TRBD2 (5 bases each). The CDR3 consists of 15 residues. Germline-derived CDR1 and CDR2 are SGHDT and YYEEEE. The V gene lost 2 bases and the J gene lost 1 base, with 12 bases spanning the gap.

This sequence joins TRBV5-4 and TRBJ2-1; the match to TRBD2 covers 9 bases. CDR3 length: 15 amino acids. With 0 bases clipped from V and 2 bases from J, the junction kept 0 bases outside the gene matches. Per germline, CDR1 SGHNT and CDR2 YYREEE (reference sequence). CDR3 loop: CASSLASGAYNEQFF. Here the CDR3 DNA reads TGTGCCAGCAGCTTGGCTAGCGGGGCCTACAATGAGCAGTTCTTC.

This clone was seen only once. The rearrangement links TRBV19 to TRBJ2-7, with D possibly called TRBD1 or TRBD2 (6 bases each). CDR3 length: 13 amino acids. Germline V gene sequence: CDR1 LNHDA, CDR2 SQIVND (reference sequence). V lost 2 bases and J lost 5, with 10 bases in between. CDR3 residues: CASSIQRGDEQYF. The DNA of the CDR3 is TGTGCCAGTAGTATACAGAGGGGGGACGAGCAGTACTTC.

The chain recombines TRBV9 with TRBJ2-1; perhaps TRBD2 as D (7 bases). The germline V gene encodes CDR1 SGDLS and CDR2 YYNGEE. The CDR3 consists of 16 residues. Trimming took 7 bases from V and 7 from J, leaving 24 bases between them. DNA for the CDR3: TGTGCCAGCGGGGGACGGCCGGGGGGCCCCCTTAATGAGCAGTTCTTC. It translates to CASGGRPGGPLNEQFF.

This CDR3 is CASSFPLGNSPLHF. Here the CDR3 DNA reads TGTGCCAGCAGTTTTCCTTTGGGTAATTCACCCCTCCACTTT. The V gene is TRBV28, the J gene TRBJ1-6, with unresolved D. The CDR3 contains 14 residues. V lost 3 bases, J lost 6 bases, and 9 bases lay in between. CDR1 is MDHEN, CDR2 SYDVKM, per germline.

The CDR3 nucleotides read TGTGCCAGCAGTTTACAGGGGTGGCGGCAGCCCCAGCATTTT. It codes for CASSLQGWRQPQHF. This chain connects TRBV27 to TRBJ1-5, with a possible D match to TRBD1 (6 bases). The germline V gene encodes CDR1 MNHEY and CDR2 SMNVEV (reference sequence). CDR3 size: 14 residues. Trimming left V 2 bases short and J 7 bases short, with 12 bases between.

The V and J genes are TRBV5-1 and TRBJ2-7; D is tentatively TRBD1 or TRBD2 (5 bases each). Trimming pared 4 bases from V and 4 bases from J, leaving 21 bases between. CDR1 SGHRS and CDR2 YFSETQ come from the germline V gene. The CDR3 has 16 residues. The chain's CDR3 is CASSTGLQLRLYEQYF. CDR3 DNA sequence: TGCGCCAGCAGCACGGGGCTCCAACTAAGACTTTACGAGCAGTACTTC.

The chain recombines TRBV2 with TRBJ2-1, with a weak D call TRBD2 (5 bases). CDR3 length: 12 amino acids. Trimming removed 8 bases from V and 8 bases from J, with 13 bases in between. Germline CDR1 and CDR2: SNHLY and FYNNEI. The CDR3: CASETGVDEQFF. The CDR3 DNA is TGTGCCAGCGAGACCGGGGTGGATGAGCAGTTCTTC.

In this sample, this clone turned up once. The chain links TRBV12-3 or TRBV12-4 to TRBJ2-7; possible D gene TRBD1, 6 bases. The CDR3 runs to 13 residues. V lost 6 bases and J 3 bases, leaving 12 bases between the germline ends. The CDR3 region is CASRYRVGYEQYF. The CDR3, as DNA: TGTGCCAGCAGATACAGGGTCGGCTACGAGCAGTACTTC.

This rearrangement joins TRBV7-2 to TRBJ2-1, with 10 bases that match TRBD2. V lost 5 bases to trimming and J lost 9 bases; unmatched junction nucleotides: 19. The CDR3 is made up of 18 amino acids. The V gene's germline CDR1 is SGHTA and CDR2 FQGNSA. CDR3 protein: CASSPKEASGGAKGEQFF. CDR3 in DNA: TGTGCCAGCAGCCCCAAGGAGGCCAGCGGGGGGGCGAAGGGTGAGCAGTTCTTC.

This chain joins TRBV14 and TRBJ2-5, with 11 bases that match TRBD2. This CDR3 region has 17 residues. The germline gives CDR1 SGHDN, CDR2 FVKESK. J lost 3 bases, V lost 1 base, and 7 bases had no gene match. The DNA of the CDR3 is TGTGCCAGCAGCCAAGCCGGGATGGGACTAGCGGAAGAGACCCAGTACTTC. Protein sequence: CASSQAGMGLAEETQYF. The full variable domain, rest sourced from reference TRBV14 and TRBJ2-5, is EAGVTQFPSHSVIEKGQTVTLRCDPISGHDNLYWYRRVMGKEIKFLLHFVKESKQDESGMPNNRFLAERTGGTYSTLKVQPAELEDSGVYFCASSQAGMGLAEETQYFGPGTRLLVL.

The V call is TRBV12-3 or TRBV12-4, the J call TRBJ1-1; maybe TRBD1 (6 bases). With 6 bases removed from V and 4 bases from J, the gap between germline ends came to 12 bases. CDR3 size: 13 residues. The DNA for the CDR3 is TGTGCCAGCAGCTCTACAGGGACCACTGAAGCTTTCTTT. Its translation: CASSSTGTTEAFF.

The table lists this clone with a few counts. This rearrangement joins TRBV2 to TRBJ1-5, with 9 bases lining up with TRBD1. Looked up from germline, CDR1 is SNHLY and CDR2 is FYNNEI. The trim removed 6 bases at V and 0 bases at J, leaving 3 bases unmatched. The CDR3 consists of 15 residues. In DNA form, the CDR3 reads TGTGCCAGCAGACCGGACAGGGGTAGCAATCAGCCCCAGCATTTT. This sequence encodes CASRPDRGSNQPQHF. Supplemented by reference TRBV2 and TRBJ1-5, the full variable domain reads EPEVTQTPSHQVTQMGQEVILRCVPISNHLYFYWYRQILGQKVEFLVSFYNNEISEKSEIFDDQFSVERPDGSNFTLKIRSTKLEDSAMYFCASRPDRGSNQPQHFGDGTRLSIL.

V usage is TRBV27 and J usage is TRBJ2-1; TRBD1 matches at 7 bases. V gave up 7 bases and J gave up 1 base; unmatched junction bases: 1. This CDR3 contains 13 residues. Per the germline V gene, CDR1 is MNHEY and CDR2 is SMNVEV (reference sequence). The CDR3 region has the DNA TGTGCCAGCACGGGACAGTCCTACAATGAGCAGTTCTTC. It specifies CASTGQSYNEQFF.

The V gene is TRBV28, the J gene TRBJ1-1, with D perhaps TRBD1 (6 bases). CDR3 length equals 15 residues. Germline CDR1 is MDHEN and CDR2 is SYDVKM. V was cut by 4 bases and J by 2 bases, with 14 bases left in between. In DNA, the CDR3 is TGTGCCAGCAGTTCGGCGGGGGCGGGAAACACTGAAGCTTTCTTT. Protein sequence: CASSSAGAGNTEAFF.

J is TRBJ2-3 and V is TRBV9; 7 bases are shared with TRBD1. V lost 4 bases, J lost 2 bases, and 7 bases stayed unmatched. Germline values: CDR1 SGDLS, CDR2 YYNGEE. The CDR3 runs to 15 residues. The CDR3 DNA follows: TGTGCCAGCAGCACAGCCGGGACAGACACAGATACGCAGTATTTT. Protein sequence: CASSTAGTDTDTQYF.

V and J are TRBV18 and TRBJ1-3, with D possibly being TRBD1 (5 bases). The CDR3 is 16 amino acids. V shed 3 bases and J shed 2 bases, with 14 bases lying between them. Per the germline V gene, CDR1 is KGHSH and CDR2 is LQKENI. For the CDR3, the DNA is TGTGCCAGCTCACCGTTTAGCCAGGGTCCTGGAAACACCATATATTTT. It specifies CASSPFSQGPGNTIYF.

The rearrangement links TRBV30 to TRBJ1-6; D is unresolved. Deletions cut 5 bases from V and 8 bases from J, with 13 bases between. This CDR3 is 13 amino acids long. Germline V lookup: CDR1 GTSNPN, CDR2 SVGIG (reference sequence). This chain's CDR3 is CAWERDFDSPLHF. Here the CDR3 DNA reads TGTGCCTGGGAAAGGGATTTTGATTCACCCCTCCACTTT.